This T cell receptor (beta chain) is drawn from a study of CD8 T cells in Susac syndrome. There are 14 residues in the CDR3. Trimming shortened V by 6 bases and J by 4 bases, and 12 bases separated the two germline ends. cDNA came from around 0.5 to 1 ug RNA primed by random hexamers. By means of immunoSEQ multiplex PCR, TCR beta CDR3 spanning 54 Vbeta and 13 Jbeta underwent amplification. Using its own MiXCR run on the immunoSEQ multiplex PCR reads, TCRdb lists one record per CDR3 protein. Among 150,000 or so distinct CDR3 sequences listed, roughly 95% were seen once. TCR beta sequencing was performed on blood CD8+ and CD4+ T cells. The recently defined diagnostic criteria for definite or probable disease were met by the Susac syndrome patients.

The chain has TRBV12-3 or TRBV12-4 and TRBJ1-4, with TRBD1 as a possible D gene (5 bases). The sample comprised CD4+ T cells from PBMCs. This receptor was obtained from a human donor with Susac syndrome. CDR3 residues: CASRARGYNEKLFF. In DNA, the CDR3 is TGTGCCAGCAGGGCTCGGGGGTATAATGAAAAACTGTTTTTT.